This passage covers 5 T cell receptor beta chains from one sample sequenced in a study of radiotherapy plus CTLA-4 blockade in lung cancer. Clones were read by immunoSEQ multiplex PCR, and TCRdb kept only the in-frame ones, dropping some. The sample has 80,000 to 100,000 clones; approximately 78% are singletons. Here the sequenced sample was peripheral blood, taken from a patient treated with radiotherapy plus ipilimumab. Receptor source: a human donor with non-small cell lung cancer who had a partial response to radiotherapy plus ipilimumab.

Worth noting for this clone: Other DNA sequences in this specimen translate into the identical CDR3. V is TRBV10-3 and J is TRBJ2-1; 9 bases are shared with TRBD1. CDR1 and CDR2 (germline): ENHRY, SYGVKD. CDR3 size: 14 residues. Trimming at V came to 6 bases and at J to 4 bases, leaving 4 bases not matched to a gene. The CDR3 protein is CAIRTGTGYNEQFF. CDR3 bases: TGTGCCATCAGGACCGGGACAGGGTACAATGAGCAGTTCTTC.

This clone was detected only once. The gene calls are TRBV28 and TRBJ1-2; D unresolved. CDR3 length equals 16 residues. V shed 5 bases and J shed 0 bases, with 16 bases lying between them. Germline CDR1 reads MDHEN; CDR2 reads SYDVKM. CDR3 residues: CASSVMGSSPNYGYTF. The CDR3 coding sequence is TGTGCCAGCAGTGTAATGGGCAGTTCACCTAACTATGGCTACACCTTC.

CDR3 nucleotide sequence: TGTGCCAGCAGTTACGGGCGGGAGGGCTACGAGCAGTACTTC. Its translation: CASSYGREGYEQYF. The chain has TRBV6-6 and TRBJ2-7; TRBD2 agrees at 9 bases. The trim removed 2 bases at V and 3 bases at J, leaving 2 bases unmatched. This CDR3 spans 14 amino acids. CDR1 and CDR2 from the germline V gene are MNHNY and SVGAGI (reference sequence).

V is TRBV5-8 and J is TRBJ1-1; 7 bases fit TRBD1. The junction had 4 bases not matched to a gene; V was cut back by 2 bases and J by 6 bases. CDR3 size: 13 residues. Germline V CDR1 and CDR2: SGHTS, YDEGEE. The CDR3: CASSFSGGPEAFF. The DNA for the CDR3 is TGTGCCAGCAGCTTCTCAGGGGGACCTGAAGCTTTCTTT.

This clone was counted once. V gene TRBV6-5 combines with J gene TRBJ1-5, with D possibly TRBD1 on 6 matching bases. Germline V gives CDR1 MNHEY, CDR2 SVGAGI. Trimming removed 6 bases from V and 2 bases from J, with 14 bases in between. This CDR3 region has 15 residues. The CDR3 spells CASRTRGTGNQPQHF. For the CDR3, the DNA is TGTGCCAGCAGAACCAGGGGTACTGGCAATCAGCCCCAGCATTTT.